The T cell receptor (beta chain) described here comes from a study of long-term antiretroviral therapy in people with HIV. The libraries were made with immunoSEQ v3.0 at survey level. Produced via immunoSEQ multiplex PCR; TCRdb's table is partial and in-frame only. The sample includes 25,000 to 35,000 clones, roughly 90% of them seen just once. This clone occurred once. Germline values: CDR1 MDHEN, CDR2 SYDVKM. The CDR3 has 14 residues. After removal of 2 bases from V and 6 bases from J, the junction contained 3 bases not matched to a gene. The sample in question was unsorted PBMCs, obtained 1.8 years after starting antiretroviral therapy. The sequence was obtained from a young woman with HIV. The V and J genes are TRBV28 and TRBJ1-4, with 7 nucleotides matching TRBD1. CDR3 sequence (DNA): TGTGCCAGCAGTTTAATAGGGGGCGATGAAAAACTGTTTTTT. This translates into CASSLIGGDEKLFF.